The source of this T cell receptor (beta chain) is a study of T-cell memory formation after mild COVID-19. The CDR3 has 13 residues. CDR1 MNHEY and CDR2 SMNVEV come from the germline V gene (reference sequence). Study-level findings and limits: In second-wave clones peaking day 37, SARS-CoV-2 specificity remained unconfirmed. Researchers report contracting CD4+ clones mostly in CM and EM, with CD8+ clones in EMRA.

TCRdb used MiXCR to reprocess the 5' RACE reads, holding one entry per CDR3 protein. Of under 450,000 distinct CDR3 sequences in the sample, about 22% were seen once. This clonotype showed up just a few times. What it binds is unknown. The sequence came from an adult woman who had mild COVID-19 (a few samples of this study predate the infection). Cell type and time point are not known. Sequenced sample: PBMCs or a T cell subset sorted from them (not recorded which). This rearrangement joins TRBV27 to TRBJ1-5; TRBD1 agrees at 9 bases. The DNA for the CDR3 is TGTGCTACAGGGGGCGCTGGCAATCAGCCCCAGCATTTT. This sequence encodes CATGGAGNQPQHF.